The 21 T cell receptor beta chains listed next were all sequenced from one sample in a study of T cells in Graves' hyperthyroidism and ophthalmopathy. Amplified TCR beta CDR3 regions derived from RNA transcripts. The primer set for the first-round RT-PCR of the TCR CDR3 was HTBI. TCRdb processed the multiplex PCR reads anew with MiXCR; each CDR3 protein has one entry. The sample gives hundreds of thousands of distinct CDR3 sequences, about 20% of which show up once; under 55% is in the top ten. The specimen sequenced was blood. These receptors all come from a woman in her seventies with Graves' ophthalmopathy.

The rearrangement joins TRBV18 to TRBJ2-7, with 9 positions matching TRBD2. The CDR3 spans 15 residues. J was trimmed by 3 bases and V by 0 bases; bases with no gene match: 3. Germline lookup yields CDR1 KGHSH and CDR2 LQKENI. The CDR3 loop is CASSPPASGDYEQYF. The CDR3 DNA reads TGTGCCAGCTCACCACCGGCTAGCGGGGACTACGAGCAGTACTTC.

The chain couples TRBV6-1 to TRBJ1-4; no reliable D call. CDR1 is MNHNS and CDR2 is SASEGT in the germline V gene. The CDR3 covers 13 residues. V was cut by 7 bases and J by 5 bases, with 11 bases left in between. The CDR3 loop reads CASMAGPNEKLFF. The CDR3, as DNA: TGTGCCAGCATGGCGGGCCCGAATGAAAAACTGTTTTTT.

This clonotype was counted only a few times. This chain joins TRBV9 and TRBJ2-7, with 9 bases identical to TRBD2. With 0 bases clipped from V and 5 bases from J, the junction kept 6 bases outside the gene matches. The CDR3 is 15 residues long. In germline, CDR1 is SGDLS, CDR2 YYNGEE. The CDR3 DNA follows: TGTGCCAGCAGCGTAGGGGGACTAGCCGCCCACGAGCAGTACTTC. Translating gives CASSVGGLAAHEQYF.

Only a few counts were recorded for this clonotype. The V and J genes are TRBV15 and TRBJ1-1, with TRBD1 as a possible D gene (6 bases). The germline V and J ends were trimmed by 2 bases and 1 base, with 14 bases remaining between them. Germline CDR1 reads LNHNV; CDR2 reads YYDKDF (reference sequence). The CDR3 covers 16 residues. The CDR3 DNA is TGTGCCACCAGCAGACACTCCGGGACAACGAACACTGAAGCTTTCTTT. It encodes CATSRHSGTTNTEAFF.

This clonotype was observed a few times. The chain employs TRBV19 and TRBJ2-3, with 8 nucleotides matching TRBD1. Trimming removed 6 bases from V and 5 bases from J; junction bases left unmatched: 10. The germline V gene has CDR1 LNHDA and CDR2 SQIVND (reference sequence). The CDR3 covers 15 residues. CDR3 sequence: CASSSTGGRGDTQYF. CDR3 nucleotide sequence: TGTGCCAGTAGCAGTACAGGGGGTAGGGGAGATACGCAGTATTTT.

This clonotype was picked up one time. A clone one base away is much larger, so this may be a read error. The rearrangement uses TRBV20-1 and TRBJ1-2, with D possibly being TRBD1 (5 bases). Germline CDR1 DFQATT, CDR2 SNEGSKA (reference sequence). The CDR3 has 14 amino acids. Trimming cost V 1 base and J 4 bases, with 13 bases left between them. CDR3 sequence (DNA): TGCAGTGCTAGAGTCACTCAGGGCCCCTATGGCTACACCTTC. Protein product: CSARVTQGPYGYTF.

The chain has TRBV20-1 and TRBJ1-2, with D perhaps TRBD1 (5 bases). V dropped 0 bases and J dropped 3 bases, with 14 bases sitting between them. Germline values: CDR1 DFQATT, CDR2 SNEGSKA (reference sequence). CDR3 size: 15 residues. CDR3 loop: CSARDPGGTDYGYTF. Here the CDR3 DNA reads TGCAGTGCTAGAGACCCGGGGGGAACAGACTATGGCTACACCTTC.

In this sample, this clonotype turned up a few times. The CDR3 DNA is TGCGCCAGCAGCTGGGACAGGGGGTCTCACGAGCAGTACTTC. Its translation: CASSWDRGSHEQYF. The chain carries TRBV5-1 and TRBJ2-7; 11 bases match TRBD1. This CDR3 has 14 residues. The V gene end was trimmed by 3 bases and the J gene end by 5 bases; junction bases not matched to a gene: 4. The germline gives CDR1 SGHRS, CDR2 YFSETQ.

This clonotype was seen ten or more times. The CDR3 reads CASIPHVDTQYF. The CDR3 DNA follows: TGTGCCAGCATCCCACATGTCGATACGCAGTATTTT. The chain uses TRBV2 and TRBJ2-3; no firm D call. The CDR3 loop spans 12 amino acids. CDR1 and CDR2 (germline): SNHLY, FYNNEI. Trimming pared 7 bases from V and 6 bases from J, leaving 11 bases between.

The genes are TRBV7-9 and TRBJ1-1; possibly TRBD1 for D (6 bases). The CDR3 is 16 amino acids. The germline V gene encodes CDR1 SEHNR and CDR2 FQNEAQ (reference sequence). V gave up 2 bases and J gave up 1 base, with 14 bases separating them. The CDR3 sequence is CASSLRDTGPNTEAFF. Here the CDR3 DNA reads TGTGCCAGCAGCTTAAGGGACACCGGACCGAACACTGAAGCTTTCTTT. Complete variable domain (other parts from reference TRBV7-9 and TRBJ1-1): DTGVSQNPRHKITKRGQNVTFRCDPISEHNRLYWYRQTLGQGPEFLTYFQNEAQLEKSRLLSDRFSAERPKGSFSTLEIQRTEQGDSAMYLCASSLRDTGPNTEAFFGQGTRLTVV.

This chain connects TRBV14 to TRBJ1-4; no clear D gene. This CDR3 has 16 residues. V gave up 1 base and J gave up 3 bases, with 12 bases separating them. Per germline, CDR1 SGHDN and CDR2 FVKESK. CDR3 in DNA: TGTGCCAGCAGCCAAGTACGGCTGGGAGCTAATGAAAAACTGTTTTTT. Amino acids: CASSQVRLGANEKLFF.

V and J are TRBV20-1 and TRBJ1-1, with D maybe TRBD1 (5 bases). Per the germline V gene, CDR1 is DFQATT and CDR2 is SNEGSKA (reference sequence). Trimming removed 5 bases at V and 5 bases at J, with 15 bases between. This CDR3 has 13 amino acids. The CDR3 is CSAGGLGGTEAFF. CDR3 DNA: TGCAGTGCTGGGGGACTCGGCGGAACTGAAGCTTTCTTT.

This clonotype was recorded a few times. This sequence joins TRBV6-1 and TRBJ2-1; 10 bases are a match to TRBD1. With V trimmed by 5 bases and J by 2 bases, 6 bases remained unmatched. The CDR3 covers 16 residues. The germline gives CDR1 MNHNS, CDR2 SASEGT. The DNA of the CDR3 is TGTGCCAGCAGTTTCCCGACAGGGGGCACCTACAATGAGCAGTTCTTC. Its protein product is CASSFPTGGTYNEQFF.

This clonotype was observed many times. The CDR3 protein is CASSYQTSGRSTDTQYF. CDR3 nucleotides: TGTGCCAGCAGTTACCAGACTAGCGGGAGAAGCACAGATACGCAGTATTTT. J is TRBJ2-3 and V is TRBV6-2 or TRBV6-3, with 12 bases identical to TRBD2. Germline V CDR1 and CDR2: MNHEY, SVGEGT. CDR3 size: 17 residues. Trimming cost V 2 bases and J 0 bases; bases outside gene matches: 3.

The V call is TRBV6-1, the J call TRBJ1-3; D may be TRBD1 (6 bases). Germline V gene lookup returns CDR1 MNHNS and CDR2 SASEGT. The CDR3 is made up of 15 amino acids. V was cut by 10 bases and J by 2 bases, with 18 bases left in between. In nucleotides, the CDR3 is TGTGCCACCACATATAGGGGGGCTGCTGGAAACACCATATATTTT. Its protein is CATTYRGAAGNTIYF.

This clonotype was seen only a few times. The chain joins TRBV2 to TRBJ2-1; no definite D call. The CDR3 length is 15 residues. From germline, CDR1 is SNHLY and CDR2 FYNNEI. V shed 3 bases and J shed 6 bases, with 15 bases lying between them. CDR3 in amino acids: CASSDFGTTGNEQFF. The CDR3 bases are TGTGCCAGCAGTGATTTCGGCACGACCGGCAATGAGCAGTTCTTC.

This sequence joins TRBV28 and TRBJ2-1; 7 bases fit TRBD2. Per germline, CDR1 MDHEN and CDR2 SYDVKM. The CDR3 runs to 15 residues. V shed 4 bases, J shed 7 bases, and the junction held 10 bases outside the gene matches. CDR3 sequence (DNA): TGTGCCAGCAGTTACCCCGCCGACGGGGGGAATGAGCAGTTCTTC. Protein product: CASSYPADGGNEQFF.

The table lists this clonotype with a few counts. The chain links TRBV5-1 to TRBJ1-3; no clear D. Germline CDR1 and CDR2: SGHRS and YFSETQ. V was pared by 2 bases and J by 0 bases, with 3 bases between. CDR3 length: 13 amino acids. The CDR3 DNA reads as TGCGCCAGCAGCTTCGACTCTGGAAACACCATATATTTT. As protein: CASSFDSGNTIYF.

This sequence joins TRBV6-1 and TRBJ2-7, with 10 bases identical to TRBD1. J was trimmed by 5 bases and V by 7 bases; bases with no gene match: 5. Germline V CDR1 and CDR2: MNHNS, SASEGT. The CDR3 has 13 amino acids. The CDR3 nucleotides are TGTGCCAGCATAGGGACAGGGGTCCACGAGCAGTACTTC. Translated, it gives CASIGTGVHEQYF.

This clonotype appeared many times. Here the CDR3 DNA reads TGTGCCAGCAGCTTTACTAGCGGGGGACACAATGAGCAGTTCTTC. Encoded protein: CASSFTSGGHNEQFF. This chain connects TRBV11-2 to TRBJ2-1, with 11 nucleotides matching TRBD2. V lost 3 bases and J lost 5; bases outside the gene matches: 3. CDR1 is SGHAT, CDR2 FQNNGV, per germline. The length of the CDR3 is 15 residues.

The chain is built from TRBV28 and TRBJ1-5; D uncertain. Per germline, CDR1 MDHEN and CDR2 SYDVKM. The V and J ends lost 9 bases and 0 bases respectively, with 6 bases between them. This CDR3 spans 12 amino acids. The CDR3 here is CASWASNQPQHF. The CDR3 region has the DNA TGTGCCAGTTGGGCTAGCAATCAGCCCCAGCATTTT. The whole variable domain, remainder taken from reference TRBV28 and TRBJ1-5, is DVKVTQSSRYLVKRTGEKVFLECVQDMDHENMFWYRQDPGLGLRLIYFSYDVKMKEKGDIPEGYSVSREKKERFSLILESASTNQTSMYLCASWASNQPQHFGDGTRLSIL.